Listed below are T cell receptor beta chains from one sample, sequenced in a study of glioma-infiltrating T cells after dendritic cell vaccination. Libraries were prepared by immunoSEQ multiplex PCR; TCRdb keeps only in-frame clonotypes and omits some of them. The sample has roughly 88,000 clones; around four fifths are singletons. The sample in question was blood, obtained after dendritic cell vaccination. These receptors came from a human donor with glioblastoma. CDR3s include the opening cysteine and the closing phenylalanine or tryptophan. The D gene is left open where the match is weak. Not every row has a clone size; where given, it reads once, few, many or a size class.

TRBD1,once,TRBJ2-7,TRBV6-1,TGTGCCAGCGGTCTCCAGGGGGAGAGCTCCTACGAGCAGTACTTC,CASGLQGESSYEQYF
TRBD2,-,TRBJ2-5,TRBV19,TGTGCCACCCAGGTTGGGGGACTAGCGGGGGACCGACCGGGGACCCAGTACTTC,CATQVGGLAGDRPGTQYF
-,-,TRBJ2-3,TRBV11-3,TGTGCCAGCAGCTTACAGGGCTCAGATACGCAGTATTTT,CASSLQGSDTQYF
TRBD1,-,TRBJ2-3,TRBV5-1,TGCGCCAGCAGCACGGGACAGGGAAGCACAGATACGCAGTATTTT,CASSTGQGSTDTQYF
TRBD2,-,TRBJ2-1,TRBV6-6,TGTGCCAGCAGGGGACTAGCGGGAGGGTCCTACAATGAGCAGTTCTTC,CASRGLAGGSYNEQFF
TRBD1,-,TRBJ2-1,TRBV14,TGTGCCAGCAGCCAAATCGTTGACAGGGTTAACAATGAGCAGTTCTTC,CASSQIVDRVNNEQFF
-,-,TRBJ1-1,TRBV7-9,TGTGCCAGCAGCTTAGCTTTATGGCAGGGGTCGATGAACACTGAAGCTTTCTTT,CASSLALWQGSMNTEAFF
-,-,TRBJ2-1,TRBV29-1,TGCAGCACCGACCAGGGTGGGGCCTACAATGAGCAGTTCTTC,CSTDQGGAYNEQFF
-,-,TRBJ2-2,TRBV9,TGTGCCAGCAGCGTATCGGTGGACACCGGGGAGCTGTTTTTT,CASSVSVDTGELFF
-,-,TRBJ2-3,TRBV5-4,TGTGCCAGCAGCTTGGGACTCATTCTAGATACGCAGTATTTT,CASSLGLILDTQYF
-,once,TRBJ2-7,TRBV5-4,TGTGCCAGCAGCTTAACCGGGAGCTCCTACGAGCAGTACTTC,CASSLTGSSYEQYF
-,few,TRBJ2-2,TRBV18,TGTGCCAGCTCACCACAGGGGGTGGCGAACACCGGGGAGCTGTTTTTT,CASSPQGVANTGELFF
-,few,TRBJ2-3,TRBV30,TGTGCCTGGACCCCGACTAGGTCAGATACGCAGTATTTT,CAWTPTRSDTQYF
TRBD1,-,TRBJ1-2,TRBV5-1,TGCGCCAGCAGCCCACAGGGGAACTATGGCTACACCTTC,CASSPQGNYGYTF
TRBD1,once,TRBJ2-7,TRBV6-7,TGTGCCAGCAGTTACCCCGGGACAGGGGGCGCGAGATGCTACGAGCAGTACTTC,CASSYPGTGGARCYEQYF
TRBD1,-,TRBJ1-4,TRBV19,TGTGCCAGTAGTATCGGACAGGGGGCAGATGAAAAACTGTTTTTT,CASSIGQGADEKLFF
-,-,TRBJ2-1,TRBV29-1,TGCAGCGTTGATCCCCGGAGGGGCGGGCGCAATGAGCAGTTCTTC,CSVDPRRGGRNEQFF
TRBD1,-,TRBJ1-6,TRBV6-1,TGTGCCAGCAGATCCCACAGGGGGGAAAATTCACCCCTCCACTTT,CASRSHRGENSPLHF
-,-,TRBJ2-1,TRBV7-8,TGTGCCAGCAGCTTAGCGCATCGTGCGGGCTCCGGCAATGAGCAGTTCTTC,CASSLAHRAGSGNEQFF